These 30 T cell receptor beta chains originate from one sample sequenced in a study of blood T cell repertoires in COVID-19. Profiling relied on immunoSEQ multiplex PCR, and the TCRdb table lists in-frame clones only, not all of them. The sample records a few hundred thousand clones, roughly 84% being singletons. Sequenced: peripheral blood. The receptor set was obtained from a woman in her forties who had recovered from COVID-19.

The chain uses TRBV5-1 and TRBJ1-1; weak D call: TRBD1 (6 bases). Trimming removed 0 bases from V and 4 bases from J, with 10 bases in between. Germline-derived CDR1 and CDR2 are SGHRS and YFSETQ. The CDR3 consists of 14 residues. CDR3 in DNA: TGCGCCAGCAGCTTGGGAGGGGGATCCACTGAAGCTTTCTTT. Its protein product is CASSLGGGSTEAFF.

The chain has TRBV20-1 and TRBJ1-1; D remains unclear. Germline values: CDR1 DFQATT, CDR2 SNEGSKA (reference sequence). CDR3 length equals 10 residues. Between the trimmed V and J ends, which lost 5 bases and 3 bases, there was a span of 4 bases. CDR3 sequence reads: CSALYTEAFF. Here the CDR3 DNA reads TGCAGTGCTCTGTACACTGAAGCTTTCTTT.

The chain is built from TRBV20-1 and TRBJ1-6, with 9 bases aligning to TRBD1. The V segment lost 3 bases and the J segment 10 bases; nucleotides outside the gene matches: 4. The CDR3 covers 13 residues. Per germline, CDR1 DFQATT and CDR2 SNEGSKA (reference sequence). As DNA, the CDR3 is TGCAGTGCTAGTCTGGGACAGGGCTCACCCCTCCACTTT. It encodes CSASLGQGSPLHF.

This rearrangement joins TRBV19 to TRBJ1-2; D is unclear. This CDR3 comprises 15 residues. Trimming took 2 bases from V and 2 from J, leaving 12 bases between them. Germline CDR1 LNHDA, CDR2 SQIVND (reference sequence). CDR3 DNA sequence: TGTGCCAGTAGTATACAGCAGGCCCTCAACTATGGCTACACCTTC. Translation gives CASSIQQALNYGYTF.

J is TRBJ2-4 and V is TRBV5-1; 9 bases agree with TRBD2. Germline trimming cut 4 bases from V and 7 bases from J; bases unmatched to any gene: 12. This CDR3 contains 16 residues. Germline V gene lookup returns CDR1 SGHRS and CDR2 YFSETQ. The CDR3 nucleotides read TGCGCCAGCAGCCTTCGAGCGGGGGGCTTGGGGAACATTCAGTACTTC. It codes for CASSLRAGGLGNIQYF.

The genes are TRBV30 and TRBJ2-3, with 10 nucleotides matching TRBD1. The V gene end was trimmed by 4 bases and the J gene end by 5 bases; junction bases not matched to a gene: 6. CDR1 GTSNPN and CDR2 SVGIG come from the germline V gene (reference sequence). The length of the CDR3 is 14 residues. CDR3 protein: CAWTDRGRIDTQYF. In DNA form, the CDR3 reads TGTGCCTGGACAGACAGGGGGCGGATAGATACGCAGTATTTT.

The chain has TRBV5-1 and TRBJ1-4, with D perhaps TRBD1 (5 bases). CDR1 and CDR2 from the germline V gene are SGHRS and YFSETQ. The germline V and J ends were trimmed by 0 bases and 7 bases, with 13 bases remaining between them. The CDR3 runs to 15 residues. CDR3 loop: CASSLGRGLVEKLFF. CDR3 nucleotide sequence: TGCGCCAGCAGCTTGGGGAGGGGATTGGTTGAAAAACTGTTTTTT.

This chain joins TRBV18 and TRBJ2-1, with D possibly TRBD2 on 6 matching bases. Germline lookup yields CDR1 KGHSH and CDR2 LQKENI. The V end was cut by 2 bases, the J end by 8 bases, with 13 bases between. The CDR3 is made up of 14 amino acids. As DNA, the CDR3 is TGTGCCAGCTCACCAGTTTCGGGGGTGGATGAGCAGTTCTTC. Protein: CASSPVSGVDEQFF.

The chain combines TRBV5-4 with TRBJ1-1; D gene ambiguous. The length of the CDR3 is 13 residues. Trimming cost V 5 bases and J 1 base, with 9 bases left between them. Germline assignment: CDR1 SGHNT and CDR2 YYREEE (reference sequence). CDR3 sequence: CASSLGENTEAFF. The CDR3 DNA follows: TGTGCCAGCAGTTTAGGAGAGAACACTGAAGCTTTCTTT.

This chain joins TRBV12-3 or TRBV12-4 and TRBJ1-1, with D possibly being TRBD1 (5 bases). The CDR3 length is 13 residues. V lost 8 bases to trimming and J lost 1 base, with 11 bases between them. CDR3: CASGARGNTEAFF. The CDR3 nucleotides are TGTGCCAGCGGGGCGCGGGGGAACACTGAAGCTTTCTTT.

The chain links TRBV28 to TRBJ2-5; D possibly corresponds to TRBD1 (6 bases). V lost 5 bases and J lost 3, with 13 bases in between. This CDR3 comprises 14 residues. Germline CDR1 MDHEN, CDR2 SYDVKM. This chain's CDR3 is CASSPQGREETQYF. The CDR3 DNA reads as TGTGCCAGCAGTCCTCAGGGGAGAGAAGAGACCCAGTACTTC.

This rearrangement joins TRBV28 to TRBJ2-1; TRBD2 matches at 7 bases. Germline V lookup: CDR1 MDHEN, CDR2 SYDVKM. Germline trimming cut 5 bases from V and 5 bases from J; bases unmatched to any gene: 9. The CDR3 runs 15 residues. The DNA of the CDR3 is TGTGCCAGCAGTCCCCACCGGGACTATGACAATGAGCAGTTCTTC. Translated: CASSPHRDYDNEQFF.

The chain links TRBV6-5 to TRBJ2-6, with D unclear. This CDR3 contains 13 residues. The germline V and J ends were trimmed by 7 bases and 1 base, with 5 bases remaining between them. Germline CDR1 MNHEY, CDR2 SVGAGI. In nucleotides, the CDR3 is TGTGCCAGCATGAGGTCTGGGGCCAACGTCCTGACTTTC. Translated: CASMRSGANVLTF.

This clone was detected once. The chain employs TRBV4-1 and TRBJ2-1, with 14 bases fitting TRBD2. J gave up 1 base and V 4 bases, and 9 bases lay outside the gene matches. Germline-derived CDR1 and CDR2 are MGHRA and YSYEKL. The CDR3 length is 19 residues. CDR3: CASSRTGTSGGGSYNEQFF. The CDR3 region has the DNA TGCGCCAGCAGCCGTACCGGGACTAGCGGGGGAGGGTCCTACAATGAGCAGTTCTTC.

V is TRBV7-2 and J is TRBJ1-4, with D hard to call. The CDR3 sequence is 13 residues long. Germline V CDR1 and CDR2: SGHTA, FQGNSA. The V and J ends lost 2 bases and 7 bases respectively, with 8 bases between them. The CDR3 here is CASSLYGSEKLFF. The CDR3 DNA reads TGTGCCAGCAGCTTATACGGTTCTGAAAAACTGTTTTTT.

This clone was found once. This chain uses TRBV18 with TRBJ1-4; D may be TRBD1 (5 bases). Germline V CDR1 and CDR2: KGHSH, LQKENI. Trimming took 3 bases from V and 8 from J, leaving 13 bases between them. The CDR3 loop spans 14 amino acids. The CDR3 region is CASSPGQGTEKLFF. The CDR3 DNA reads TGTGCCAGCTCACCGGGGCAGGGTACAGAAAAACTGTTTTTT.

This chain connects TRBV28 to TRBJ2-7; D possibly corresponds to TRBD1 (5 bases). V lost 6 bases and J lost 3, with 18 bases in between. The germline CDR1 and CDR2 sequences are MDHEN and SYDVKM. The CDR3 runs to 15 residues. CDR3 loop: CASSPTHDSFYEQYF. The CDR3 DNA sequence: TGTGCCAGCAGCCCGACCCATGACAGTTTCTACGAGCAGTACTTC.

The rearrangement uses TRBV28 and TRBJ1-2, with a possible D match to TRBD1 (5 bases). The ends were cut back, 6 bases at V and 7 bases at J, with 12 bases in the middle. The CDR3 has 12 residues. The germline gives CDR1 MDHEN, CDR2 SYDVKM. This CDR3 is CASSTAGGGYTF. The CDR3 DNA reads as TGTGCCAGCAGCACCGCCGGGGGTGGCTACACCTTC.

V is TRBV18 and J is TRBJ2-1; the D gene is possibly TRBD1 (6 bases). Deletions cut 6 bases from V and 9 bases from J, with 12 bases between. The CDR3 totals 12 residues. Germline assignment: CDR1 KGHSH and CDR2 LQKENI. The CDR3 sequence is CASSPVRGEQFF. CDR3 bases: TGTGCCAGCTCCCCTGTCAGGGGTGAGCAGTTCTTC. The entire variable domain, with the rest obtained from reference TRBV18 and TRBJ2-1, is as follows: NAGVMQNPRHLVRRRGQEARLRCSPMKGHSHVYWYRQLPEEGLKFMVYLQKENIIDESGMPKERFSAEFPKEGPSILRIQQVVRGDSAAYFCASSPVRGEQFFGPGTRLTVL.

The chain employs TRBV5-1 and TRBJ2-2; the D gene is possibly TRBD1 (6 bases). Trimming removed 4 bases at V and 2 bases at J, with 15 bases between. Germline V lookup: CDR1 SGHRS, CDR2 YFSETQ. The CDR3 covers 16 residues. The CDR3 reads CASSTFLQGNTGELFF. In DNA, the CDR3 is TGCGCCAGCAGCACATTCTTACAGGGTAACACCGGGGAGCTGTTTTTT.

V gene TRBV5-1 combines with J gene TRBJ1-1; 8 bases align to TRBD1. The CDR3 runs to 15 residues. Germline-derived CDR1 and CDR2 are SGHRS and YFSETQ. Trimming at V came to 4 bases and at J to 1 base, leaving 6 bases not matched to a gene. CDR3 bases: TGCGCCAGCAGCCGAAACAGGGGGGAGAACACTGAAGCTTTCTTT. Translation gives CASSRNRGENTEAFF. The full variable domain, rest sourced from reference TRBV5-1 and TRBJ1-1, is KAGVTQTPRYLIKTRGQQVTLSCSPISGHRSVSWYQQTPGQGLQFLFEYFSETQRNKGNFPGRFSGRQFSNSRSEMNVSTLELGDSALYLCASSRNRGENTEAFFGQGTRLTVV.

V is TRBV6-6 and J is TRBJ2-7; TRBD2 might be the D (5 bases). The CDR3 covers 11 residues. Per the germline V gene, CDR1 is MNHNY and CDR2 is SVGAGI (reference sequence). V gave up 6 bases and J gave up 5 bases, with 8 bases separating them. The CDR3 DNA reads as TGTGCCAGCAGGGCGGAGGACGAGCAGTACTTC. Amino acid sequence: CASRAEDEQYF.

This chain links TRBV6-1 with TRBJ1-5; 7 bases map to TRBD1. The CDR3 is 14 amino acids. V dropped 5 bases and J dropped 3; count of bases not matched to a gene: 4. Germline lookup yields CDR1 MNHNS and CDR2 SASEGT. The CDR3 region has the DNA TGTGCCAGCAGTCCGGGACAGCTCAATCAGCCCCAGCATTTT. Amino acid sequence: CASSPGQLNQPQHF.

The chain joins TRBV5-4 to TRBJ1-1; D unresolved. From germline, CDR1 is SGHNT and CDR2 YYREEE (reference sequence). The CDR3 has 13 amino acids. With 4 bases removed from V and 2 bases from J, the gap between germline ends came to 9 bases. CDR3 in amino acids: CASSLGSNTEAFF. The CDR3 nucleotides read TGTGCCAGCAGCCTCGGGTCCAACACTGAAGCTTTCTTT.

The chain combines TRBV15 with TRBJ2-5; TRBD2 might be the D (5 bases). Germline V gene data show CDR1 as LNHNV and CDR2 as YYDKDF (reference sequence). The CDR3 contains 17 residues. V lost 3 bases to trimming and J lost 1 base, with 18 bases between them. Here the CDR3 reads CATSSRSWAGGQETQYF. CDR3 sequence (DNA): TGTGCCACCAGCAGCAGATCATGGGCAGGAGGCCAAGAGACCCAGTACTTC.

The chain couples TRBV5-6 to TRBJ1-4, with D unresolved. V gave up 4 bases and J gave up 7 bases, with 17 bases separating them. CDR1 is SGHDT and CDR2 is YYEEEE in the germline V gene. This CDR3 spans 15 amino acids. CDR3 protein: CASSPQSLAGEKLFF. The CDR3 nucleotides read TGTGCCAGCAGCCCTCAATCCCTGGCTGGTGAAAAACTGTTTTTT.

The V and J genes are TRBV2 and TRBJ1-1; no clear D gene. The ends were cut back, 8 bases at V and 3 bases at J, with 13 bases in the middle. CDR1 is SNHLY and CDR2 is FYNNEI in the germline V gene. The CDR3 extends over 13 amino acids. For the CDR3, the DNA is TGTGCCAGCGTCATAGCGAGGGACACTGAAGCTTTCTTT. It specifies CASVIARDTEAFF.

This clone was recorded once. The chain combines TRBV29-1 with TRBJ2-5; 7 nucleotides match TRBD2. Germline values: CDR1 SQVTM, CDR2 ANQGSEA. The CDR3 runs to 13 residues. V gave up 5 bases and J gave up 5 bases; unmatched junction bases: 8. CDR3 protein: CSVSLGGGETQYF. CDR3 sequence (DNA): TGCAGCGTTTCCCTGGGGGGAGGGGAGACCCAGTACTTC.

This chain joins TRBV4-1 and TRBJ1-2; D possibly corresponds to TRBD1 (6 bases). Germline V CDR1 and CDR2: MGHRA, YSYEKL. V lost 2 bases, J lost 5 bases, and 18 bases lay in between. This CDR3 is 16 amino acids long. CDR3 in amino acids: CASSQPGGGGKYGYTF. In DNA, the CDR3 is TGCGCCAGCAGCCAACCCGGGGGGGGCGGCAAATATGGCTACACCTTC.

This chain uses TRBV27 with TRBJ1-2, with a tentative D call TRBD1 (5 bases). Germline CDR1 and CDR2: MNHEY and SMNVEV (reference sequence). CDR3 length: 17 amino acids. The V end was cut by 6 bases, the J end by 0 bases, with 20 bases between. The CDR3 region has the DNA TGTGCCAGCAGCTCACACCGGCTAGACAGAGCTAACTATGGCTACACCTTC. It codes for CASSSHRLDRANYGYTF.